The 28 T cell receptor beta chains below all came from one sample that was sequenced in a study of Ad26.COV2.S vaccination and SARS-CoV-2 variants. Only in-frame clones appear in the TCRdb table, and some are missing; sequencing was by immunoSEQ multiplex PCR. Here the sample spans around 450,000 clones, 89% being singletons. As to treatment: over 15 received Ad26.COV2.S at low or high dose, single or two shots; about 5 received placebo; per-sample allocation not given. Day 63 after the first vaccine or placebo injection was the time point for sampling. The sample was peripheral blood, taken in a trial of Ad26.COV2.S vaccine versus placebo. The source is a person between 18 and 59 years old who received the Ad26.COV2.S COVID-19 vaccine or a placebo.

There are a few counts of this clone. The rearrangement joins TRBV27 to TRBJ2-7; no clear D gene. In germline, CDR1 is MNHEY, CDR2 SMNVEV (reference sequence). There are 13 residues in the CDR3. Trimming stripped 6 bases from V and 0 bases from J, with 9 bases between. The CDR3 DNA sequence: TGTGCCAGCAGAGGAGTTAACTCCTACGAGCAGTACTTC. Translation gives CASRGVNSYEQYF.

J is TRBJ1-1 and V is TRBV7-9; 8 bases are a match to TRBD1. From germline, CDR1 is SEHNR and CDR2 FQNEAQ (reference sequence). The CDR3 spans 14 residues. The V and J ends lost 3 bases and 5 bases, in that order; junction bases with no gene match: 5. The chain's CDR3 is CASSFGQGTTEAFF. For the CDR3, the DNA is TGTGCCAGCAGCTTCGGACAGGGCACGACTGAAGCTTTCTTT. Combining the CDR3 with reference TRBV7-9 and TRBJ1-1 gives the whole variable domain DTGVSQNPRHKITKRGQNVTFRCDPISEHNRLYWYRQTLGQGPEFLTYFQNEAQLEKSRLLSDRFSAERPKGSFSTLEIQRTEQGDSAMYLCASSFGQGTTEAFFGQGTRLTVV.

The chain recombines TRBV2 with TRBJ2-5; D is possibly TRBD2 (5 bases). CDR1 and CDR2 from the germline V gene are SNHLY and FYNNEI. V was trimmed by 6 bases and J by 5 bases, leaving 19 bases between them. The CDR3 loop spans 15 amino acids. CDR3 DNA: TGTGCCAGCAGCCCTGGACGGGAAGTCCTTGAGACCCAGTACTTC. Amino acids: CASSPGREVLETQYF.

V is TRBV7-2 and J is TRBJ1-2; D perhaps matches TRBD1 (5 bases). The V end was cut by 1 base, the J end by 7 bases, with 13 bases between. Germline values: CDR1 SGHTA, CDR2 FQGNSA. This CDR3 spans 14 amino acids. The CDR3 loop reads CASSLEGLFFGYTF. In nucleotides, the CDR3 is TGTGCCAGCAGCTTAGAGGGGTTATTCTTTGGCTACACCTTC.

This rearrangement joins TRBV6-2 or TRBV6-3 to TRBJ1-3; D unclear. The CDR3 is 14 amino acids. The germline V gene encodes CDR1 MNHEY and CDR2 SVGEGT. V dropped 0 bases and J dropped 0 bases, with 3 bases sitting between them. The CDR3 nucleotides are TGTGCCAGCAGTTACTCAACCTCTGGAAACACCATATATTTT. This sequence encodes CASSYSTSGNTIYF.

CDR3 DNA: TGTGCCAGTAGTCCACGCCGTCTGACAGGGTCGTGGAACATTCAGTACTTC. Translation: CASSPRRLTGSWNIQYF. V gene TRBV19 combines with J gene TRBJ2-4; 7 positions match TRBD1. From germline, CDR1 is LNHDA and CDR2 SQIVND (reference sequence). The CDR3 contains 17 residues. The V segment lost 5 bases and the J segment 7 bases; nucleotides outside the gene matches: 17. Full variable domain (remainder filled in from reference TRBV19 and TRBJ2-4): DGGITQSPKYLFRKEGQNVTLSCEQNLNHDAMYWYRQDPGQGLRLIYYSQIVNDFQKGDIAEGYSVSREKKESFPLTVTSAQKNPTAFYLCASSPRRLTGSWNIQYFGAGTRLSVL.

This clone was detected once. DNA for the CDR3: TGTGCCAGTAGCCCCGGGGCGGCCTATGGCTACACCTTC. It codes for CASSPGAAYGYTF. J is TRBJ1-2 and V is TRBV19, with a weak D call TRBD1 (5 bases). Trimming removed 6 bases from V and 4 bases from J, with 12 bases in between. CDR1 is LNHDA, CDR2 SQIVND, per germline (reference sequence). The CDR3 runs 13 residues.

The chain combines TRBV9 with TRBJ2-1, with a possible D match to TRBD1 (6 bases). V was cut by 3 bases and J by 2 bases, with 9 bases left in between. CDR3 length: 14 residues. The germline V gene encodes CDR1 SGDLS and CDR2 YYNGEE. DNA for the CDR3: TGTGCCAGCAGCGGGGGGCAGACCTACAATGAGCAGTTCTTC. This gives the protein CASSGGQTYNEQFF.

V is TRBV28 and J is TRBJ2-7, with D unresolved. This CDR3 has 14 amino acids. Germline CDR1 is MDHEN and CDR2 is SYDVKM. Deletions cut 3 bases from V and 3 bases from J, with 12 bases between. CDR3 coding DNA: TGTGCCAGCAGTTTTGCGCCCCCGGGCTACGAGCAGTACTTC. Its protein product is CASSFAPPGYEQYF.

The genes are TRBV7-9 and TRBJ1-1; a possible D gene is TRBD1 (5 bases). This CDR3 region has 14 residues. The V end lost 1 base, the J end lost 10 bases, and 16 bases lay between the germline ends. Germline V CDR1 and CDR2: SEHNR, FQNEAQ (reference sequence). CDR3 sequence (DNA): TGTGCCAGCAGCTTAGATGGGGGGGAGGATGTAGCTTTCTTT. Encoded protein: CASSLDGGEDVAFF.

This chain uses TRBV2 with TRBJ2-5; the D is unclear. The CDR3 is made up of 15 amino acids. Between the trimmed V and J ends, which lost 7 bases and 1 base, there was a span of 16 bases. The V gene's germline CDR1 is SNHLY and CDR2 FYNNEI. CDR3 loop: CASTTRTARQETQYF. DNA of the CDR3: TGTGCCAGCACCACCCGGACGGCTCGCCAAGAGACCCAGTACTTC.

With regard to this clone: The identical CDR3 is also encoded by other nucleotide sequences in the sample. CDR3 in amino acids: CASSLGANTGELFF. The CDR3 DNA sequence: TGTGCCAGCAGCTTAGGGGCCAACACCGGGGAGCTGTTTTTT. The chain carries TRBV7-3 and TRBJ2-2; possible D gene TRBD1, 5 bases. Trimming removed 2 bases from V and 2 bases from J, with 6 bases in between. Germline CDR1 and CDR2: SGHTA and FQGTGA. The CDR3 sequence is 14 residues long.

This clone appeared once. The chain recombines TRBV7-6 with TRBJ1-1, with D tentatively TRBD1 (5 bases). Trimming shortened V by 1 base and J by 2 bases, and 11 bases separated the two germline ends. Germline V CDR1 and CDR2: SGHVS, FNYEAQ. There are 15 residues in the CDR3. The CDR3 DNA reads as TGTGCCAGCAGCTTAGAAGGGGAGGGCAACACTGAAGCTTTCTTT. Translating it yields CASSLEGEGNTEAFF.

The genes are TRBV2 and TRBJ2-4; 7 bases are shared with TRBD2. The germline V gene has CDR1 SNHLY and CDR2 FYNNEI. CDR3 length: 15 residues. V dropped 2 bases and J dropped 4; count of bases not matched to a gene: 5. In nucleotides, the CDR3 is TGTGCCAGCAGTGAACCGAGGGGAGGGAAAAACATTCAGTACTTC. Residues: CASSEPRGGKNIQYF.

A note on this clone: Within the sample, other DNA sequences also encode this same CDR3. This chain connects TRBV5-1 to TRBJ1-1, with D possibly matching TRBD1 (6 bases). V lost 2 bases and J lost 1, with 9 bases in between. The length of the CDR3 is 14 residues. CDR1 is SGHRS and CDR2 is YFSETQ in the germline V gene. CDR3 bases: TGCGCCAGCAGCTTCGACAGGAGGAACACTGAAGCTTTCTTT. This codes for CASSFDRRNTEAFF.

CDR3 sequence reads: CASSHGVQKREQYF. As DNA, the CDR3 is TGCGCCAGCAGCCACGGGGTCCAAAAGAGGGAGCAGTACTTC. The gene calls are TRBV4-3 and TRBJ2-7; D is perhaps TRBD2 (5 bases). The CDR3 loop spans 14 amino acids. The V end lost 3 bases, the J end lost 7 bases, and 16 bases lay between the germline ends. Germline V gene lookup returns CDR1 LGHNA and CDR2 YSLEER.

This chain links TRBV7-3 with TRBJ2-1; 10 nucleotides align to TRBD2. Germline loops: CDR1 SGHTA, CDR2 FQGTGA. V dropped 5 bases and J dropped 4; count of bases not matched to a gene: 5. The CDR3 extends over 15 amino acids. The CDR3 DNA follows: TGTGCCAGCAGCCCCTGGACTAGCGGTTACAATGAGCAGTTCTTC. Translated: CASSPWTSGYNEQFF.

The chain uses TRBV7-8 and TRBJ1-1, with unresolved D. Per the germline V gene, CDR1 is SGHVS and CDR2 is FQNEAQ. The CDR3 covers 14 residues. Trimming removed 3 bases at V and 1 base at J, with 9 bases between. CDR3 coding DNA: TGTGCCAGCAGCTTTTACACTCCGAACACTGAAGCTTTCTTT. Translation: CASSFYTPNTEAFF.

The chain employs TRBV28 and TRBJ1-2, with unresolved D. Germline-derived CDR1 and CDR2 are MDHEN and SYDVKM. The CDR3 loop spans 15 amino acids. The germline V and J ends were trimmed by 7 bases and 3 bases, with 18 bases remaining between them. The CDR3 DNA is TGTGCCAGCACCTTTATGCCGGCAGAAGACTATGGCTACACCTTC. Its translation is CASTFMPAEDYGYTF.

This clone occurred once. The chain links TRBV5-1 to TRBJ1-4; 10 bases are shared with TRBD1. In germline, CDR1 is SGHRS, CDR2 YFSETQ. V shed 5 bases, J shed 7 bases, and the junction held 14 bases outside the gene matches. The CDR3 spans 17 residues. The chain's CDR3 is CASSPRDRGELGEKLFF. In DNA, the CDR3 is TGCGCCAGCAGTCCCCGGGACAGGGGTGAGTTGGGTGAAAAACTGTTTTTT.

The CDR3 sequence: CASSYKWGNEQFF. In DNA, the CDR3 is TGTGCCAGCAGTTATAAATGGGGTAATGAGCAGTTCTTC. The V gene is TRBV6-2 or TRBV6-3, the J gene TRBJ2-1; no clear D gene. The CDR3 spans 13 residues. V dropped 3 bases and J dropped 7 bases, with 10 bases sitting between them. Germline values: CDR1 MNHEY, CDR2 SVGEGT.

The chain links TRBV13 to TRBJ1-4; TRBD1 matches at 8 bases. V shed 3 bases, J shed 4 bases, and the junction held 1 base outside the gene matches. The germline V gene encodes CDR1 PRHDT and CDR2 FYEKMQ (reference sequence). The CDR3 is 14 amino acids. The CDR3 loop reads CASSLTGDNEKLFF. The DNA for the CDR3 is TGTGCCAGCAGCTTGACAGGGGATAATGAAAAACTGTTTTTT.

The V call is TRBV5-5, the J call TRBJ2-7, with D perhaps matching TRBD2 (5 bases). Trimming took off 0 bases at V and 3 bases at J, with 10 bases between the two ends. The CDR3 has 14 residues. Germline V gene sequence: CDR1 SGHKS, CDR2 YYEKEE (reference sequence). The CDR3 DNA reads TGTGCCAGCAGCTTGGGGAGGTTAGTCTACGAGCAGTACTTC. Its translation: CASSLGRLVYEQYF. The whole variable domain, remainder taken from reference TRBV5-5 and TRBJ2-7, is DAGVTQSPTHLIKTRGQQVTLRCSPISGHKSVSWYQQVLGQGPQFIFQYYEKEERGRGNFPDRFSARQFPNYSSELNVNALLLGDSALYLCASSLGRLVYEQYFGPGTRLTVT.

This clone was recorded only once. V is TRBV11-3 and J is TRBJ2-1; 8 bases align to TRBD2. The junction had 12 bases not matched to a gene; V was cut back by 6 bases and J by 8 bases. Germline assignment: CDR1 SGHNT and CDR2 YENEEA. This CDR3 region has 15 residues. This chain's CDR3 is CASSLGSGSLYEQFF. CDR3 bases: TGTGCCAGCAGTTTGGGGAGCGGGAGTCTGTATGAGCAGTTCTTC.

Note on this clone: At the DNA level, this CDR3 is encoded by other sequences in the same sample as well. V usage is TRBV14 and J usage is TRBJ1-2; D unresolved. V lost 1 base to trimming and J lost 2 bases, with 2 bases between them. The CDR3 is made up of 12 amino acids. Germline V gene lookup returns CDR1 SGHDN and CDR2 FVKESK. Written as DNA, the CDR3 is TGTGCCAGCAGCCAAGGGAACTATGGCTACACCTTC. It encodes CASSQGNYGYTF.

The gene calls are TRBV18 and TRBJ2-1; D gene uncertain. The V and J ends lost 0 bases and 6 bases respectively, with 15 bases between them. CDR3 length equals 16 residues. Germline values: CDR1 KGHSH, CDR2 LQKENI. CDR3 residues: CASSPPRRSRVNEQFF. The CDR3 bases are TGTGCCAGCTCACCACCCCGGCGCTCCCGTGTCAATGAGCAGTTCTTC.

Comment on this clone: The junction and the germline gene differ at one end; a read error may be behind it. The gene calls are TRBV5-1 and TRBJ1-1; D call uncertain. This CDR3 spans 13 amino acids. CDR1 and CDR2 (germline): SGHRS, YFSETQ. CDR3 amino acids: CASSFAPNEVPIF. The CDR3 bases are TGCGCCAGCAGCTTTGCGCCCAACGAAGTCCCGATCTTT.

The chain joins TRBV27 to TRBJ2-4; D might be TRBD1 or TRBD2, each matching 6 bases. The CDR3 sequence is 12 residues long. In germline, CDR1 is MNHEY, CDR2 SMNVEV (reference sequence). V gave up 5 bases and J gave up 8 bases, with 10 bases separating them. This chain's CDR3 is CASSGGPDIQYF. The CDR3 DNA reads TGTGCCAGCAGTGGGGGGCCCGACATTCAGTACTTC.